Shown below are 27 T cell receptor beta chains from a single sample sequenced in a study of blood T cells in healthy people across ages. Alongside a J-beta primer mix, a sample-barcoded 5' primer served in a second PCR lasting roughly 7 to 11 cycles. TCRdb passed the 5' RACE reads through MiXCR, listing each CDR3 protein once. Among around 1.5 million distinct CDR3 sequences listed, roughly 60% were seen once. Sequencing used blood. These TCRs come from a man between 18 and 35 years old in good health.

This chain links TRBV9 with TRBJ2-1; D is undetermined. Gene TRBJ2-7 matches the end of the DNA better, so the J call may be wrong. CDR1 is SGDLS and CDR2 is YYNGEE in the germline V gene. CDR3 size: 13 residues. CDR3 residues: CASSVGPYNEQYF. The CDR3 coding sequence is TGTGCCAGCAGCGTAGGCCCGTACAATGAGCAGTACTTC.

The chain links TRBV28 to TRBJ2-1, with D unresolved. The germline gives CDR1 MDHEN, CDR2 SYDVKM. CDR3 length equals 11 residues. Trimming took 10 bases from V and 5 from J, leaving 9 bases between them. CDR3 bases: TGTGCCATCTCTCGGGACAATGAGCAGTTCTTC. Its protein is CAISRDNEQFF.

The chain couples TRBV29-1 to TRBJ2-1; TRBD1 is a possible D gene (5 bases). CDR1 is SQVTM, CDR2 ANQGSEA, per germline. The V end lost 4 bases, the J end lost 0 bases, and 13 bases lay between the germline ends. The CDR3 has 15 residues. This chain's CDR3 is CSVGQHSSSYNEQFF. The CDR3 DNA reads TGCAGCGTTGGACAGCACTCGAGCTCCTACAATGAGCAGTTCTTC.

A few counts support this clonotype. The V call is TRBV7-9, the J call TRBJ1-5; 9 positions match TRBD1. Unmatched junction bases numbered 8, after V lost 4 bases and J lost 4 bases. Per germline, CDR1 SEHNR and CDR2 FQNEAQ (reference sequence). The CDR3 runs 16 residues. This chain's CDR3 is CASSSGTGRVNQPQHF. In DNA, the CDR3 is TGTGCCAGCAGCTCTGGGACAGGGCGCGTTAATCAGCCCCAGCATTTT.

This chain links TRBV4-1 with TRBJ2-1; the D is unclear. V lost 2 bases and J 9 bases, leaving 23 bases between the germline ends. CDR1 and CDR2 (germline): MGHRA, YSYEKL. CDR3 size: 17 residues. The DNA of the CDR3 is TGCGCCAGCAGCCAAAGGAGTCCACAATCATTGAGCGCTGAGCAGTTCTTC. Translated, it gives CASSQRSPQSLSAEQFF.

V usage is TRBV14 and J usage is TRBJ2-7, with 10 nucleotides matching TRBD2. Per the germline V gene, CDR1 is SGHDN and CDR2 is FVKESK. The CDR3 runs 16 residues. V trimming: 4 bases; J trimming: 2 bases; junction bases outside the gene matches: 8. The CDR3: CASSLTPSGRTYEQYF. The CDR3 nucleotides are TGTGCCAGCAGCCTCACCCCTAGCGGGAGAACCTACGAGCAGTACTTC.

This clonotype was seen more than once but under ten times. V usage is TRBV20-1 and J usage is TRBJ1-6, with no clear D. Trimming removed 3 bases at V and 10 bases at J, with 13 bases between. Looked up from germline, CDR1 is DFQATT and CDR2 is SNEGSKA (reference sequence). The CDR3 runs 13 residues. CDR3 DNA sequence: TGCAGTGCTAGTTTAGGGATCGGGTCACCCCTCCACTTT. As protein: CSASLGIGSPLHF.

The chain links TRBV29-1 to TRBJ1-2, with D hard to call. The V and J ends lost 0 bases and 2 bases respectively, with 7 bases between them. Per the germline V gene, CDR1 is SQVTM and CDR2 is ANQGSEA. The CDR3 loop spans 13 amino acids. The CDR3 sequence is CSVEEAANYGYTF. CDR3 in DNA: TGCAGCGTTGAAGAAGCAGCCAACTATGGCTACACCTTC.

The chain couples TRBV20-1 to TRBJ2-2; 9 bases line up with TRBD2. Germline assignment: CDR1 DFQATT and CDR2 SNEGSKA (reference sequence). This CDR3 has 13 residues. Trimming cost V 5 bases and J 5 bases; bases outside gene matches: 3. The CDR3 is CSAFSGRTGELFF. The CDR3 DNA follows: TGCAGTGCTTTTAGCGGGAGAACCGGGGAGCTGTTTTTT.

This chain links TRBV29-1 with TRBJ1-1, with D tentatively TRBD1 (5 bases). Trimming stripped 7 bases from V and 1 base from J, with 13 bases between. The length of the CDR3 is 13 residues. Germline CDR1 is SQVTM and CDR2 is ANQGSEA. CDR3 loop: CSATGGGNTEAFF. CDR3 in DNA: TGCAGCGCAACGGGGGGTGGGAACACTGAAGCTTTCTTT.

To note about this clonotype: The junction shows a germline mismatch at one end, possibly a read error. This chain joins TRBV30 and TRBJ2-5, with 9 bases that match TRBD2. The germline V gene encodes CDR1 GTSNPN and CDR2 SVGIG (reference sequence). This CDR3 region has 14 residues. CDR3 protein: CARSVQGLAETQYF. The CDR3 DNA reads TGTGCCCGGAGTGTACAGGGACTAGCAGAGACCCAGTACTTC.

This chain uses TRBV6-6 with TRBJ2-7, with D tentatively TRBD1 (6 bases). The CDR3 loop spans 15 amino acids. The germline V gene encodes CDR1 MNHNY and CDR2 SVGAGI (reference sequence). Trimming took 5 bases from V and 4 from J, leaving 18 bases between them. This CDR3 is CASSQIQGVWYEQYF. For the CDR3, the DNA is TGTGCCAGCAGTCAGATACAGGGAGTGTGGTACGAGCAGTACTTC.

The genes are TRBV25-1 and TRBJ1-2, with a tentative D call TRBD1 (5 bases). Germline-derived CDR1 and CDR2 are MGHDK and SYGVNS. V was shortened by 8 bases and J by 4 bases, with 20 bases between the two germline ends. The CDR3 contains 15 residues. The CDR3 loop is CASFGDWPGGYGYTF. In DNA form, the CDR3 reads TGTGCCAGCTTCGGGGATTGGCCCGGGGGCTATGGCTACACCTTC.

The genes are TRBV24-1 and TRBJ2-1, with TRBD2 identical over 8 bases. Unmatched junction bases numbered 4, after V lost 2 bases and J lost 14 bases. The CDR3 has 12 amino acids. Germline V gene data show CDR1 as KGHDR and CDR2 as SFDVKD. This chain's CDR3 is CATSDWSGSEFF. CDR3 coding DNA: TGTGCCACCAGTGATTGGAGCGGGAGTGAGTTCTTC.

Only a few counts were recorded for this clonotype. The chain recombines TRBV15 with TRBJ2-5; TRBD1 agrees at 10 bases. The J call may be mistaken, given a closer DNA end match to TRBJ2-7. CDR3 length: 15 amino acids. The germline V gene has CDR1 LNHNV and CDR2 YYDKDF (reference sequence). CDR3 sequence: CATSRERDRGYEQYF. CDR3 DNA: TGTGCCACCAGCAGAGAGAGGGACAGGGGCTACGAGCAGTACTTC.

The rearrangement links TRBV6-5 to TRBJ1-5; no firm D call. The CDR3 is 15 amino acids. The ends were cut back, 3 bases at V and 0 bases at J, with 9 bases in the middle. The germline V gene has CDR1 MNHEY and CDR2 SVGAGI. The CDR3 bases are TGTGCCAGCAGTTATCGGTTCGGTAGCAATCAGCCCCAGCATTTT. This codes for CASSYRFGSNQPQHF.

V is TRBV20-1 and J is TRBJ2-5, with D possibly being TRBD1 or TRBD2 (5 bases each). V was pared by 5 bases and J by 11 bases, with 18 bases between. The germline CDR1 and CDR2 sequences are DFQATT and SNEGSKA (reference sequence). This CDR3 has 12 amino acids. CDR3 nucleotides: TGCAGTGCTGGCCCACTAGTGGGGGAGCAGTACTTC. Translating it yields CSAGPLVGEQYF.

The chain uses TRBV7-9 and TRBJ2-2; tentative D call: TRBD2 (5 bases). This CDR3 contains 15 residues. The ends were cut back, 1 base at V and 8 bases at J, with 14 bases in the middle. Germline lookup yields CDR1 SEHNR and CDR2 FQNEAQ (reference sequence). The CDR3 coding sequence is TGTGCCAGCAGCTTAGGAGGGTTCCGCACAGGGGAGCTGTTTTTT. This encodes CASSLGGFRTGELFF. Full variable domain (outside the CDR3, taken from reference TRBV7-9 and TRBJ2-2): DTGVSQNPRHKITKRGQNVTFRCDPISEHNRLYWYRQTLGQGPEFLTYFQNEAQLEKSRLLSDRFSAERPKGSFSTLEIQRTEQGDSAMYLCASSLGGFRTGELFFGEGSRLTVL.

This clonotype was seen a handful of times. The chain is built from TRBV15 and TRBJ2-1; D is undetermined. The CDR3 sequence is 14 residues long. V lost 2 bases, J lost 1 base, and 6 bases lay in between. Per the germline V gene, CDR1 is LNHNV and CDR2 is YYDKDF (reference sequence). The CDR3 loop reads CATSRIPSYNEQFF. In nucleotides, the CDR3 is TGTGCCACCAGCAGAATCCCATCCTACAATGAGCAGTTCTTC.

Details on this clonotype: A read error may explain this, as a much larger clone is one base away. The V gene is TRBV7-2, the J gene TRBJ2-1; possibly TRBD1 or TRBD2 for D (5 bases each). The DNA end is a closer match to TRBJ2-7, so the J assignment may be wrong. Germline-derived CDR1 and CDR2 are SGHTA and FQGNSA. This CDR3 region has 15 residues. The DNA for the CDR3 is TGTGCCAGCAGCCGGGACCGATACTCCTACAATGAGCAGTACTTC. Encoded protein: CASSRDRYSYNEQYF.

This clonotype was recorded a few times. This rearrangement joins TRBV2 to TRBJ1-5, with TRBD1 as a possible D gene (5 bases). The germline gives CDR1 SNHLY, CDR2 FYNNEI. Trimming pared 5 bases from V and 0 bases from J, leaving 11 bases between. The CDR3 loop spans 15 amino acids. Written as DNA, the CDR3 is TGTGCCAGCAGTTACAGGCCTAATAGCAATCAGCCCCAGCATTTT. Amino acids: CASSYRPNSNQPQHF.

The J gene is TRBJ1-5, the V gene TRBV20-1, with 10 bases matching TRBD1. The J segment lost 6 bases and the V segment lost 3 bases, leaving 5 bases of the junction unmatched. Looked up from germline, CDR1 is DFQATT and CDR2 is SNEGSKA (reference sequence). The CDR3 extends over 14 amino acids. CDR3 sequence reads: CSASPTGGGQPQHF. The CDR3 DNA reads as TGCAGTGCTAGTCCGACAGGGGGCGGTCAGCCCCAGCATTTT.

This clonotype came up a few times. The V gene is TRBV9, the J gene TRBJ2-7; D gene uncertain. Trimming took off 5 bases at V and 5 bases at J, with 8 bases between the two ends. The CDR3 length is 11 residues. The germline V gene encodes CDR1 SGDLS and CDR2 YYNGEE. The CDR3 sequence: CASSGMHEQYF. As DNA, the CDR3 is TGTGCCAGCAGTGGCATGCACGAGCAGTACTTC.

V is TRBV12-3 or TRBV12-4 and J is TRBJ2-7; 16 bases map to TRBD2. The J segment lost 7 bases and the V segment lost 4 bases, leaving 13 bases of the junction unmatched. There are 18 residues in the CDR3. This CDR3 is CASSSFGGLAGGRWEQYF. Written as DNA, the CDR3 is TGTGCCAGCAGTTCTTTTGGGGGACTAGCGGGAGGGCGGTGGGAGCAGTACTTC.

The count of this clonotype is one. The chain is built from TRBV7-2 and TRBJ2-3; D possibly corresponds to TRBD1 (6 bases). There are 13 residues in the CDR3. CDR1 SGHTA and CDR2 FQGNSA come from the germline V gene. Trimming shortened V by 5 bases and J by 4 bases, and 10 bases separated the two germline ends. The DNA for the CDR3 is TGTGCCAGCAGCCCACGACAGGCAGATACGCAGTATTTT. It encodes CASSPRQADTQYF.

The genes are TRBV3-1 and TRBJ1-2; D is perhaps TRBD1 (6 bases). The V and J ends lost 1 base and 5 bases respectively, with 11 bases between them. Looked up from germline, CDR1 is LGHDT and CDR2 is YNNKEL (reference sequence). The CDR3 spans 14 residues. The CDR3 loop reads CASSQVGGLYGYTF. CDR3 DNA: TGTGCCAGCAGCCAAGTCGGGGGGCTATATGGCTACACCTTC.

The J gene is TRBJ2-5, the V gene TRBV29-1; D remains unclear. The CDR3 is 15 residues long. With 3 bases removed from V and 0 bases from J, the gap between germline ends came to 14 bases. Per germline, CDR1 SQVTM and CDR2 ANQGSEA. DNA of the CDR3: TGCAGCGTTGATCGGACGCAGGAGAACCAAGAGACCCAGTACTTC. Its translation is CSVDRTQENQETQYF.